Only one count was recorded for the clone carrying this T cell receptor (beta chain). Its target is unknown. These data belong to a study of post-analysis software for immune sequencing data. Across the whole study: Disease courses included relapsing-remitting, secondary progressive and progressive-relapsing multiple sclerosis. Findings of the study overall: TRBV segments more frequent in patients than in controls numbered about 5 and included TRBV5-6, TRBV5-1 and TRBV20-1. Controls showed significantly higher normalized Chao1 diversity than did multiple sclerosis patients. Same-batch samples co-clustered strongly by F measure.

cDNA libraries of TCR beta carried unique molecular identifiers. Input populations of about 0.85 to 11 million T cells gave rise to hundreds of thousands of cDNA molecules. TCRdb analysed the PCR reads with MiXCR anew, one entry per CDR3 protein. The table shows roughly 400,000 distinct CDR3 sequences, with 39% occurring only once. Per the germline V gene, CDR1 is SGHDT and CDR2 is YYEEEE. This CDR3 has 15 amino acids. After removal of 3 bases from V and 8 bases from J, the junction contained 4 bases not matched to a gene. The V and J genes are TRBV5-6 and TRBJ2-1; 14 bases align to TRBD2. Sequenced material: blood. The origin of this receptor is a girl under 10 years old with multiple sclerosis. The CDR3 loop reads CASSSGLAGVYEQFF. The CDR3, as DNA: TGTGCCAGCAGCTCGGGACTAGCGGGGGTCTATGAGCAGTTCTTC. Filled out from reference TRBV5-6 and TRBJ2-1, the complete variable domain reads DAGVTQSPTHLIKTRGQQVTLRCSPKSGHDTVSWYQQALGQGPQFIFQYYEEEERQRGNFPDRFSGHQFPNYSSELNVNALLLGDSALYLCASSSGLAGVYEQFFGPGTRLTVL.